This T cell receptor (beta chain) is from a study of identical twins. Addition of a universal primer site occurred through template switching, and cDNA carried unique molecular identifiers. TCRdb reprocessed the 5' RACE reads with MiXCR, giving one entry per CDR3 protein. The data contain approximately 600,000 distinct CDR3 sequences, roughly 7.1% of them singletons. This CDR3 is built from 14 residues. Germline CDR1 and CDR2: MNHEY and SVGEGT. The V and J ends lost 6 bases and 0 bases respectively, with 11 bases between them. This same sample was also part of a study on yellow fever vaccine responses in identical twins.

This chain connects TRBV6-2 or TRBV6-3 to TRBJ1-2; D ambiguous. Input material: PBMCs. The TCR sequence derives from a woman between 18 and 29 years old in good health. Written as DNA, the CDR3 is TGTGCCAGCAGACCCCAGCCCACTAACTATGGCTACACCTTC. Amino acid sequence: CASRPQPTNYGYTF.